A selection of T cell receptor beta chains follows, all from one sample in a study of vaccination effects on CD4 cells after COVID-19. Their antigens are not known. Assay: immunoSEQ multiplex PCR; the TCRdb copy retains only in-frame clones and omits some. The sample includes about 73,000 clones, approximately 74% of them seen just once. The sequencing here drew on CD4+ T cells from PBMCs cultured with HCoV-NL63 spike peptides, taken before COVID-19 vaccination. The receptors come from a human donor who received a COVID-19 vaccine. CDR3s include the opening cysteine and the closing phenylalanine or tryptophan. The D gene is left open where the match is weak. The size field is filled for only some rows; it gives once, few, many or a size class.

J gene: TRBJ1-2; clone size: -; V gene: TRBV6-1; D gene: -; CDR3 protein: CASSEKYDNYGYTF; CDR3 DNA: TGTGCCAGCAGTGAAAAGTACGACAACTATGGCTACACCTTC
J gene: TRBJ1-2; clone size: -; V gene: TRBV24-1; D gene: TRBD1; CDR3 protein: CATSDSQPGQGLQGYTF; CDR3 DNA: TGTGCCACCAGTGATTCCCAACCGGGACAGGGCCTTCAGGGCTACACCTTC
J gene: TRBJ1-2; clone size: -; V gene: TRBV10-1; D gene: -; CDR3 protein: CASGRFLRDTLNYGYTF; CDR3 DNA: TGCGCCAGCGGACGTTTTCTCCGGGACACACTTAACTATGGCTACACCTTC
J gene: TRBJ2-3; clone size: -; V gene: TRBV10-1; D gene: TRBD2; CDR3 protein: CASSRTSGGEKDTQYF; CDR3 DNA: TGCGCCAGCAGTAGGACTAGCGGGGGGGAGAAAGATACGCAGTATTTT
J gene: TRBJ2-2; clone size: -; V gene: TRBV30; D gene: -; CDR3 protein: CAWSVRNTGELFF; CDR3 DNA: TGTGCCTGGAGTGTACGGAACACCGGGGAGCTGTTTTTT
J gene: TRBJ2-1; clone size: -; V gene: TRBV18; D gene: TRBD1; CDR3 protein: CASSPGTDNEQFF; CDR3 DNA: TGTGCCAGCTCACCAGGGACAGACAATGAGCAGTTCTTC
J gene: TRBJ1-6; clone size: -; V gene: TRBV6-5; D gene: -; CDR3 protein: CASSYSRVGVSPLHF; CDR3 DNA: TGTGCCAGCAGTTACTCGAGGGTTGGGGTTTCACCCCTCCACTTT
J gene: TRBJ2-3; clone size: -; V gene: TRBV7-8; D gene: -; CDR3 protein: CASSSAFKTTDTQYF; CDR3 DNA: TGTGCCAGCAGCTCCGCCTTTAAGACCACAGATACGCAGTATTTT
J gene: TRBJ2-3; clone size: few; V gene: TRBV5-1; D gene: -; CDR3 protein: CASSLDGGGDTQYF; CDR3 DNA: TGCGCCAGCAGCTTGGACGGGGGAGGTGATACGCAGTATTTT
J gene: TRBJ1-4; clone size: -; V gene: TRBV28; D gene: -; CDR3 protein: CASSSPSEKLFF; CDR3 DNA: TGTGCCAGCAGTTCCCCGAGCGAAAAACTGTTTTTT
J gene: TRBJ2-3; clone size: -; V gene: TRBV7-2; D gene: -; CDR3 protein: CASTLGRGMNTQYF; CDR3 DNA: TGTGCCAGCACCCTGGGCCGGGGTATGAATACGCAGTATTTT
J gene: TRBJ1-6; clone size: -; V gene: TRBV21-1; D gene: -; CDR3 protein: CASSKLLTSSYNSPLHF; CDR3 DNA: TGTGCCAGCAGCAAACTTTTGACAAGCTCCTATAATTCACCCCTCCACTTT
J gene: TRBJ2-2; clone size: few; V gene: TRBV7-8; D gene: -; CDR3 protein: CASSLVVQSRELFF; CDR3 DNA: TGTGCCAGCAGCTTAGTCGTCCAGTCGCGCGAGCTGTTTTTT
J gene: TRBJ1-4; clone size: -; V gene: TRBV5-1; D gene: -; CDR3 protein: CASSLEIRTTNEKLFF; CDR3 DNA: TGCGCCAGCAGCTTGGAAATCAGGACAACTAATGAAAAACTGTTTTTT
J gene: TRBJ1-4; clone size: -; V gene: TRBV5-6; D gene: -; CDR3 protein: CASSSYRTSIEEKLFF; CDR3 DNA: TGTGCCAGCAGCTCGTATCGAACGTCTATAGAGGAAAAACTGTTTTTT
J gene: TRBJ2-3; clone size: -; V gene: TRBV5-1; D gene: -; CDR3 protein: CASSQAPGTQGTDTQYF; CDR3 DNA: TGCGCCAGCAGCCAGGCCCCCGGGACCCAAGGCACAGATACGCAGTATTTT
J gene: TRBJ2-1; clone size: -; V gene: TRBV7-9; D gene: -; CDR3 protein: CASSLRLNNEQFF; CDR3 DNA: TGTGCCAGCAGCCTCAGACTAAACAATGAGCAGTTCTTC
J gene: TRBJ2-5; clone size: -; V gene: TRBV7-3; D gene: -; CDR3 protein: CASSPTGIQETQYF; CDR3 DNA: TGTGCCAGCAGCCCCACCGGGATTCAAGAGACCCAGTACTTC
J gene: TRBJ2-2; clone size: few; V gene: TRBV4-1; D gene: TRBD1; CDR3 protein: CASTPDRAGTGELFF; CDR3 DNA: TGCGCCAGCACACCCGACAGGGCGGGCACCGGGGAGCTGTTTTTT
J gene: TRBJ1-5; clone size: -; V gene: TRBV28; D gene: -; CDR3 protein: CASQEQGRQPQHF; CDR3 DNA: TGTGCCAGTCAGGAACAGGGAAGGCAGCCCCAGCATTTT
J gene: TRBJ1-1; clone size: once; V gene: TRBV19; D gene: -; CDR3 protein: CASSISYSLMNTEAFF; CDR3 DNA: TGTGCCAGTAGTATTAGTTACAGCCTCATGAACACTGAAGCTTTCTTT
J gene: TRBJ2-3; clone size: -; V gene: TRBV6-1; D gene: -; CDR3 protein: CASSENRATQYF; CDR3 DNA: TGTGCCAGCAGTGAAAACAGGGCTACGCAGTATTTT
J gene: TRBJ2-5; clone size: once; V gene: TRBV3-1/TRBV3-2; D gene: -; CDR3 protein: CASSQVLGGGFETQYF; CDR3 DNA: TGTGCCAGCAGCCAAGTTCTAGGCGGAGGATTTGAGACCCAGTACTTC
J gene: TRBJ1-5; clone size: few; V gene: TRBV6-5; D gene: -; CDR3 protein: CASSSGVQPQHF; CDR3 DNA: TGTGCCAGCAGTTCAGGGGTTCAGCCCCAGCATTTT
J gene: TRBJ2-1; clone size: -; V gene: TRBV10-3; D gene: -; CDR3 protein: CAISPTGYNEQFF; CDR3 DNA: TGTGCCATCAGCCCGACAGGCTACAATGAGCAGTTCTTC
J gene: TRBJ2-2; clone size: few; V gene: TRBV10-1; D gene: TRBD2; CDR3 protein: CAVSRTSGGNTGELFF; CDR3 DNA: TGCGCCGTTTCCCGAACCAGCGGGGGAAACACCGGGGAGCTGTTTTTT
J gene: TRBJ2-2; clone size: -; V gene: TRBV11-3; D gene: -; CDR3 protein: CASSRTENTGELFF; CDR3 DNA: TGTGCCAGCAGCCGGACAGAGAACACCGGGGAGCTGTTTTTT
J gene: TRBJ1-5; clone size: -; V gene: TRBV30; D gene: -; CDR3 protein: CAWSLSFGNQPQHF; CDR3 DNA: TGTGCCTGGAGTCTCTCCTTCGGCAATCAGCCCCAGCATTTT
J gene: TRBJ1-1; clone size: once; V gene: TRBV10-3; D gene: -; CDR3 protein: CAISRTANTEAFF; CDR3 DNA: TGTGCCATCAGCAGAACTGCGAACACTGAAGCTTTCTTT
J gene: TRBJ2-2; clone size: -; V gene: TRBV12-2; D gene: -; CDR3 protein: CASRLEGAGGWTGELFF; CDR3 DNA: TGTGCAAGTCGCTTAGAGGGAGCGGGGGGGTGGACCGGGGAGCTGTTTTTT
J gene: TRBJ2-3; clone size: -; V gene: TRBV21-1; D gene: -; CDR3 protein: CASSKGLAGGFSTDTQYF; CDR3 DNA: TGTGCCAGCAGCAAAGGCCTAGCGGGGGGATTTAGCACAGATACGCAGTATTTT
J gene: TRBJ2-3; clone size: -; V gene: TRBV24-1; D gene: -; CDR3 protein: CATSEQGRDTQYF; CDR3 DNA: TGTGCCACCTCGGAACAGGGAAGAGATACGCAGTATTTT
J gene: TRBJ2-1; clone size: -; V gene: TRBV19; D gene: TRBD2; CDR3 protein: CASSWTSGGNEQFF; CDR3 DNA: TGTGCCAGTTCATGGACTAGCGGTGGGAATGAGCAGTTCTTC
J gene: TRBJ2-1; clone size: -; V gene: TRBV30; D gene: TRBD2; CDR3 protein: CAWKRGGREQFF; CDR3 DNA: TGTGCCTGGAAACGGGGGGGCCGTGAGCAGTTCTTC
J gene: TRBJ1-2; clone size: few; V gene: TRBV4-2; D gene: -; CDR3 protein: CASSQERTNYGYTF; CDR3 DNA: TGTGCCAGCAGCCAAGAACGGACTAACTATGGCTACACCTTC
J gene: TRBJ1-2; clone size: -; V gene: TRBV19; D gene: TRBD1; CDR3 protein: CASSQTGGFGYGYTF; CDR3 DNA: TGTGCCAGTAGTCAAACAGGGGGCTTCGGCTATGGCTACACCTTC
J gene: TRBJ1-6; clone size: -; V gene: TRBV5-4; D gene: -; CDR3 protein: CASSLAESNSPLHF; CDR3 DNA: TGTGCCAGCAGCTTGGCGGAAAGTAATTCACCCCTCCACTTT
J gene: TRBJ1-5; clone size: -; V gene: TRBV27; D gene: -; CDR3 protein: CASSGGANQPQHF; CDR3 DNA: TGTGCCAGCAGTGGGGGGGCCAATCAGCCCCAGCATTTT
J gene: TRBJ2-3; clone size: -; V gene: TRBV4-1; D gene: TRBD2; CDR3 protein: CASSQEWAGLAGASPRDTQYF; CDR3 DNA: TGCGCCAGCAGCCAAGAATGGGCGGGACTAGCGGGGGCGTCCCCCCGAGATACGCAGTATTTT
J gene: TRBJ2-2; clone size: -; V gene: TRBV11-3; D gene: -; CDR3 protein: CASSLDGELFF; CDR3 DNA: TGTGCCAGCAGCTTAGACGGGGAGCTGTTTTTT